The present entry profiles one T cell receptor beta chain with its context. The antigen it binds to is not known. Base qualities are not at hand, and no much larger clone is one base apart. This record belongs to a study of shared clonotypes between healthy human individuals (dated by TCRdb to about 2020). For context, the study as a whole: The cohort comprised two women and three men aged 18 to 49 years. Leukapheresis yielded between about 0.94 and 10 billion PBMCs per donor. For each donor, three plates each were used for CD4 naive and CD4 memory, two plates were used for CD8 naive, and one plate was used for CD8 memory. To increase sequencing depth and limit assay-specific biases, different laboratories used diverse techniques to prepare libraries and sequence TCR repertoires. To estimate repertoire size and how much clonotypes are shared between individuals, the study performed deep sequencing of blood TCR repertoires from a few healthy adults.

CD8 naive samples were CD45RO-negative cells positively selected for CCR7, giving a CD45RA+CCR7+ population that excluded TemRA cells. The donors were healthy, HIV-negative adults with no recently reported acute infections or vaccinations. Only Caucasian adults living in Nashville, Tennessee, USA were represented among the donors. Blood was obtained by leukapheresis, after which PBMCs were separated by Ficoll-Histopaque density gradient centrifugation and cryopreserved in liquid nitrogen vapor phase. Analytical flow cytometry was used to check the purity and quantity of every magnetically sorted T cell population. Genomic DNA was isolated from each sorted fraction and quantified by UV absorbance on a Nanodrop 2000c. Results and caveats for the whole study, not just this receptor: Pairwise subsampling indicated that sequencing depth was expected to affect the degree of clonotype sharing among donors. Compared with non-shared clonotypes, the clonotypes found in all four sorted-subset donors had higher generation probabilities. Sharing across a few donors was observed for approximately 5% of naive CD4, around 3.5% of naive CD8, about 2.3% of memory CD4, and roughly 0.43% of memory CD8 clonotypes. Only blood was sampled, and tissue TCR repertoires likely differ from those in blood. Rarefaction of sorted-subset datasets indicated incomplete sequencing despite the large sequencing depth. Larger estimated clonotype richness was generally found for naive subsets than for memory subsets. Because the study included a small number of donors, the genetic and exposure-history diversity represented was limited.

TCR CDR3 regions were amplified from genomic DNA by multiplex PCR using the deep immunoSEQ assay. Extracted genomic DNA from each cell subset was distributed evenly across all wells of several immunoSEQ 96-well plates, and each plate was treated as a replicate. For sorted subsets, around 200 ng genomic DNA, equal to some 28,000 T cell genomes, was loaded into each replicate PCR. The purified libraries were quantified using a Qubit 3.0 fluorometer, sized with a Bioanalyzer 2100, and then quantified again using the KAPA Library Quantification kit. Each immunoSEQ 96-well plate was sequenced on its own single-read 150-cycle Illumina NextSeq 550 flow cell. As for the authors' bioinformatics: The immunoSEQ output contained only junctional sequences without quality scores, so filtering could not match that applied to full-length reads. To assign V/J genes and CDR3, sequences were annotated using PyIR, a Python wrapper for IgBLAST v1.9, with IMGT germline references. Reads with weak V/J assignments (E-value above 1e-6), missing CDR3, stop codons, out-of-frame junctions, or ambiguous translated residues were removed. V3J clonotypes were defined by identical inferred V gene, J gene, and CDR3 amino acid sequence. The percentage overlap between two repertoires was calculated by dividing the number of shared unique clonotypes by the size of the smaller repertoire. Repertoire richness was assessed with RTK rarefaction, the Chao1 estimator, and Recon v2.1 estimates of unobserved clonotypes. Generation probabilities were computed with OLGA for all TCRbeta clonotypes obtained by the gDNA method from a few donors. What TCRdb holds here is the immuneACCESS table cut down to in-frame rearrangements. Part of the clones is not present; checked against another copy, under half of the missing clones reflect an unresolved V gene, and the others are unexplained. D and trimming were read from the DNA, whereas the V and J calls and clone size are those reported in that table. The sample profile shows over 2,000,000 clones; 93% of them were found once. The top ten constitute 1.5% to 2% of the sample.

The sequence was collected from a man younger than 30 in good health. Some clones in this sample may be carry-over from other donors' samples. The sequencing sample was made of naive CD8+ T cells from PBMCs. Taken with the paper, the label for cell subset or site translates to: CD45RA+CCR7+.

Here the CDR3 is given as CASSHGQNQPQHF. In nucleotides, the sequence is TGTGCCAGCAGCCATGGACAGAATCAGCCCCAGCATTTT. The chain uses TRBV5-6 and TRBJ1-5; the D gene is perhaps TRBD1, on 6 matching bases. The CDR3 numbers 13 residues from cysteine through phenylalanine. Only the CDR3 DNA is retained, 39 bases long and in frame from the first base. CDR1 and CDR2 are drawn from the germline V gene: SGHDT, YYEEEE. V drops 4 bases and J drops 4 bases, leaving 9 bases in between.